These 11 T cell receptor beta chains came from one sample sequenced in a study of blood T cell repertoires in COVID-19. Some clones are missing from TCRdb's copy, which holds only in-frame ones; the method was immunoSEQ multiplex PCR. The sample includes 150,000 to 200,000 clones, approximately 87% of them seen just once. Sample: peripheral blood. The receptors originated from a man aged 18 to 30 with active or convalescent COVID-19.

The chain combines TRBV29-1 with TRBJ1-2; D remains unclear. V gave up 5 bases and J gave up 6 bases, with 10 bases separating them. The germline V gene has CDR1 SQVTM and CDR2 ANQGSEA. This CDR3 is built from 11 residues. The DNA of the CDR3 is TGCAGCGTTCGGCAGGTCGATGGCTACACCTTC. This gives the protein CSVRQVDGYTF.

This chain links TRBV15 with TRBJ2-7, with D possibly being TRBD1 (5 bases). Per germline, CDR1 LNHNV and CDR2 YYDKDF (reference sequence). Between the trimmed V and J ends, which lost 8 bases and 7 bases, there was a span of 21 bases. The CDR3 is made up of 14 amino acids. The DNA for the CDR3 is TGTGCCACCTCACCCAGGAAGGGGATTGGGGAGCAGTACTTC. Translating gives CATSPRKGIGEQYF.

The sample holds one count of this clone. The gene calls are TRBV28 and TRBJ2-5; a possible D gene is TRBD2 (7 bases). With 8 bases removed from V and 6 bases from J, the gap between germline ends came to 13 bases. The CDR3 extends over 12 amino acids. Germline values: CDR1 MDHEN, CDR2 SYDVKM. The CDR3: CASLRGGQTQYF. DNA of the CDR3: TGTGCCAGCCTAAGGGGGGGGCAGACCCAGTACTTC. Supplemented by reference TRBV28 and TRBJ2-5, the full variable domain reads DVKVTQSSRYLVKRTGEKVFLECVQDMDHENMFWYRQDPGLGLRLIYFSYDVKMKEKGDIPEGYSVSREKKERFSLILESASTNQTSMYLCASLRGGQTQYFGPGTRLLVL.

The chain combines TRBV4-1 with TRBJ1-6, with D unresolved. CDR1 and CDR2 from the germline V gene are MGHRA and YSYEKL. The CDR3 contains 15 residues. V was pared by 1 base and J by 9 bases, with 13 bases between. The CDR3 here is CASSQVGSRSSPLHF. CDR3 bases: TGCGCCAGCAGCCAAGTCGGGTCGCGGTCTTCACCCCTCCACTTT.

Here the CDR3 DNA reads TGTGCCAGCAGCCCTAGGGGGGGCACAGCTTTCTTT. Residues: CASSPRGGTAFF. V is TRBV3-1 (or the pseudogene TRBV3-2) and J is TRBJ1-1; possibly TRBD1 for D (6 bases). Per the germline V gene, CDR1 is LGHDT and CDR2 is YNNKEL (reference sequence). This CDR3 region has 12 residues. Trimming removed 4 bases from V and 10 bases from J, with 13 bases in between.

The chain uses TRBV11-3 and TRBJ2-5; the D is unclear. Germline V gene sequence: CDR1 SGHNT, CDR2 YENEEA. The CDR3 runs 15 residues. Between the trimmed V and J ends, which lost 1 base and 1 base, there was a span of 10 bases. This CDR3 reads CASSLGWALQETQYF. DNA for the CDR3: TGTGCCAGCAGCTTAGGGTGGGCCCTCCAAGAGACCCAGTACTTC. Combining the CDR3 with reference TRBV11-3 and TRBJ2-5 gives the whole variable domain EAGVVQSPRYKIIEKKQPVAFWCNPISGHNTLYWYLQNLGQGPELLIRYENEEAVDDSQLPKDRFSAERLKGVDSTLKIQPAELGDSAVYLCASSLGWALQETQYFGPGTRLLVL.

The chain combines TRBV7-8 with TRBJ1-5; 8 bases are shared with TRBD1. Trimming at V came to 5 bases and at J to 6 bases, leaving 6 bases not matched to a gene. In germline, CDR1 is SGHVS, CDR2 FQNEAQ. There are 14 residues in the CDR3. This chain's CDR3 is CASSRQGLGQPQHF. CDR3 nucleotide sequence: TGTGCCAGCAGCCGACAGGGGTTGGGTCAGCCCCAGCATTTT.

The chain employs TRBV27 and TRBJ1-5; 9 positions agree with TRBD1. The CDR3 spans 15 residues. V shed 6 bases, J shed 6 bases, and the junction held 9 bases outside the gene matches. CDR1 is MNHEY and CDR2 is SMNVEV in the germline V gene (reference sequence). CDR3 protein: CASSLDGTGSQPQHF. The CDR3 coding sequence is TGTGCCAGCAGCTTGGACGGGACAGGGAGTCAGCCCCAGCATTTT.

This sequence joins TRBV28 and TRBJ1-2; 10 positions match TRBD1. The trim removed 6 bases at V and 4 bases at J, leaving 5 bases unmatched. Germline V gene sequence: CDR1 MDHEN, CDR2 SYDVKM. This CDR3 region has 14 residues. CDR3 region: CASRGTGVTYGYTF. In nucleotides, the CDR3 is TGTGCCAGCAGGGGGACAGGGGTAACCTATGGCTACACCTTC.

The J gene is TRBJ1-4, the V gene TRBV13; 9 bases match TRBD1. This CDR3 has 13 amino acids. CDR1 and CDR2 (germline): PRHDT, FYEKMQ (reference sequence). The J segment lost 10 bases and the V segment lost 7 bases, leaving 7 bases of the junction unmatched. CDR3 amino acids: CASTGQGEGKLFF. DNA of the CDR3: TGTGCCAGCACGGGACAGGGCGAGGGAAAACTGTTTTTT.

V is TRBV11-3 and J is TRBJ1-2, with D possibly matching TRBD1 (6 bases). Trimming pared 5 bases from V and 5 bases from J, leaving 21 bases between. Looked up from germline, CDR1 is SGHNT and CDR2 is YENEEA. This CDR3 comprises 16 residues. The CDR3: CASSPSSGTTTYGYTF. The CDR3 coding sequence is TGTGCCAGCAGCCCATCCTCCGGGACAACAACATATGGCTACACCTTC. The entire variable domain, with the rest obtained from reference TRBV11-3 and TRBJ1-2, is as follows: EAGVVQSPRYKIIEKKQPVAFWCNPISGHNTLYWYLQNLGQGPELLIRYENEEAVDDSQLPKDRFSAERLKGVDSTLKIQPAELGDSAVYLCASSPSSGTTTYGYTFGSGTRLTVV.